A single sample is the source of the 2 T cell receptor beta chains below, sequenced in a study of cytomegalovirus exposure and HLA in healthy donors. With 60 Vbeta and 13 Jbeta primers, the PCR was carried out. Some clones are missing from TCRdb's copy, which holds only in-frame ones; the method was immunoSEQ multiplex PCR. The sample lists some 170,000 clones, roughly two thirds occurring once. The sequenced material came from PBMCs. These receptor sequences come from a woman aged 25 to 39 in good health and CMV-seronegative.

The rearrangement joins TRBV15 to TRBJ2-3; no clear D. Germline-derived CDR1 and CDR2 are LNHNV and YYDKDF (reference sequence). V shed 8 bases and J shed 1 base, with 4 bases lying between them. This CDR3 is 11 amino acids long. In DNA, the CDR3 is TGTGCCACCCAGGGCACAGATACGCAGTATTTT. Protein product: CATQGTDTQYF.

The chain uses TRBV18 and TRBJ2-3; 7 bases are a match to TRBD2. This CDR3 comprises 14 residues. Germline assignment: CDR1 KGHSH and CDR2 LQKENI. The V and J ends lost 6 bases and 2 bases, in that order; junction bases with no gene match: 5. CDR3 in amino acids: CASSRGRSTDTQYF. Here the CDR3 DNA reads TGTGCCAGCTCCCGCGGGAGATCCACAGATACGCAGTATTTT.